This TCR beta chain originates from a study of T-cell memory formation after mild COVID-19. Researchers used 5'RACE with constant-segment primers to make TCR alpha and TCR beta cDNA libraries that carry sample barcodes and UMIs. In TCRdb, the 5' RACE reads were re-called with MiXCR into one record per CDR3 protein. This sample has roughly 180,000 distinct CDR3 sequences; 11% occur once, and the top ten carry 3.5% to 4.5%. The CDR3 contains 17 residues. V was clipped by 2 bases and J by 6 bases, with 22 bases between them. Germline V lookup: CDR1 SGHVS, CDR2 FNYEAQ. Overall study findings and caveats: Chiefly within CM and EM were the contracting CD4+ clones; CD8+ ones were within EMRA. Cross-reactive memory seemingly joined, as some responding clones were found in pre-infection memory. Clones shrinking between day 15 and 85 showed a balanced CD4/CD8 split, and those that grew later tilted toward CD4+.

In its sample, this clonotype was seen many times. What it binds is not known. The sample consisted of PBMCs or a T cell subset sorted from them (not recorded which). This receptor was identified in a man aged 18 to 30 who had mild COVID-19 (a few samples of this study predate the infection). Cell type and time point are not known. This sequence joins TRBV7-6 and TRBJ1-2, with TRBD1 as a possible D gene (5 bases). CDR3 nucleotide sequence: TGTGCCAGCAGCTTAAACAGGAAGGGCCAAGGGAGCGATGGCTACACCTTC. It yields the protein CASSLNRKGQGSDGYTF.